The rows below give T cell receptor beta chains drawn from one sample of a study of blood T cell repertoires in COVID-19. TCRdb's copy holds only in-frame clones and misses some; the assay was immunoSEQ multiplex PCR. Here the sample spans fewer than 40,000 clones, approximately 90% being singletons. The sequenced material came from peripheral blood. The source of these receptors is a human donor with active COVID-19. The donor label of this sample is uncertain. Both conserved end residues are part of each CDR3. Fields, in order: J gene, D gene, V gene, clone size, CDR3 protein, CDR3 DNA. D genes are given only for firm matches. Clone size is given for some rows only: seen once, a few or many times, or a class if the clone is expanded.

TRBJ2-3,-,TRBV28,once,CASLTGITDTQYF,TGTGCCAGCCTGACGGGAATCACAGATACGCAGTATTTT
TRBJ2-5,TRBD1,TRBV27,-,CASSLFPGQGEGAETQYF,TGTGCCAGCAGTTTATTCCCCGGACAGGGTGAGGGGGCTGAGACCCAGTACTTC
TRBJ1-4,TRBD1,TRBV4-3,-,CASSQAGDRGNEKLFF,TGCGCCAGCAGCCAAGCTGGGGACAGGGGAAATGAAAAACTGTTTTTT
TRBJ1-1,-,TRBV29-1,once,CSYPRGTEAFF,TGCAGCTACCCCAGAGGCACTGAAGCTTTCTTT
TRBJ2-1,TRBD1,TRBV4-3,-,CASSHYRGGNEQFF,TGCGCCAGCAGCCATTACAGGGGCGGGAATGAGCAGTTCTTC
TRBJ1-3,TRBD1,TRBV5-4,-,CASSPSRQGASGNTIYF,TGTGCCAGCAGCCCCAGCCGACAGGGGGCCAGTGGAAACACCATATATTTT
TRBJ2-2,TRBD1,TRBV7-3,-,CASSQRPGQGSAGELFF,TGTGCCAGCAGCCAACGGCCGGGACAGGGGAGTGCCGGGGAGCTGTTTTTT
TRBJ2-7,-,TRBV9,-,CASSARESTYEQYF,TGTGCCAGCAGCGCCCGGGAATCGACCTACGAGCAGTACTTC
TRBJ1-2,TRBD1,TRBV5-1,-,CASSLSGDRDDYGYTF,TGCGCCAGCAGCTTGAGTGGGGACAGGGACGACTATGGCTACACCTTC
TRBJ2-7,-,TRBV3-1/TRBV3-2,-,CASSPNYRGEQYF,TGTGCCAGCAGTCCGAATTATCGGGGCGAGCAGTACTTC
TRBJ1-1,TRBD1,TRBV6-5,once,CASSRQGTNTEAFF,TGTGCCAGCAGTCGACAGGGCACGAACACTGAAGCTTTCTTT
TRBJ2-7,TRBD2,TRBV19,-,CASSTGEGTHEQYF,TGTGCCAGTAGTACCGGGGAGGGTACCCACGAGCAGTACTTC
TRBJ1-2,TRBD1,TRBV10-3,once,CASKGVFQDREKIYGYTF,TGTGCCAGCAAAGGAGTTTTTCAGGACAGGGAAAAAATCTATGGCTACACCTTC
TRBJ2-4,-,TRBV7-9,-,CASSPPGLAKNIQYF,TGTGCCAGCAGCCCTCCAGGGCTAGCCAAAAACATTCAGTACTTC
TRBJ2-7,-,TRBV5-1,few,CASSLTGQAYEQYF,TGCGCCAGCAGCTTGACCGGACAAGCCTACGAGCAGTACTTC
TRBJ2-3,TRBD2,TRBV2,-,CASWTSGRPGDTQYF,TGTGCCAGCTGGACTAGCGGGAGGCCGGGGGATACGCAGTATTTT
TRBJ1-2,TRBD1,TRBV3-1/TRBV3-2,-,CASSQEAGGGYTF,TGTGCCAGCAGCCAAGAGGCAGGGGGGGGCTACACCTTC
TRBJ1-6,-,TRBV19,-,CASSTSKKGPGGNSPLHF,TGTGCCAGTAGTACTTCCAAAAAGGGCCCGGGGGGAAATTCACCCCTCCACTTT
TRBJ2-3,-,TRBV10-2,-,CASSASTSTDTQYF,TGCGCCAGCAGTGCGTCTACTAGCACAGATACGCAGTATTTT
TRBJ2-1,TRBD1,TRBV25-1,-,CASRGDSLNNEQFF,TGTGCCAGCAGAGGGGACAGCCTCAACAATGAGCAGTTCTTC
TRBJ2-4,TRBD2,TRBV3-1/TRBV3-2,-,CASSQELAGVGIQYF,TGTGCCAGCAGCCAAGAGTTAGCGGGAGTTGGCATTCAGTACTTC
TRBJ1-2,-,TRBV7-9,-,CASSLHHGNYGYTF,TGTGCCAGCAGCTTACACCACGGGAACTATGGCTACACCTTC
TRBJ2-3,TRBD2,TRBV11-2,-,CASTVAGAFSTDTQYF,TGTGCCAGCACCGTAGCGGGGGCTTTTAGCACAGATACGCAGTATTTT
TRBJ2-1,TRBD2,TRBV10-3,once,CAISDRRGGGANEQFF,TGTGCCATCAGTGACCGAAGAGGCGGGGGAGCCAATGAGCAGTTCTTC
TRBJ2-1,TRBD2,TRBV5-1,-,CASSPSGTNNEQFF,TGCGCCAGCAGCCCTAGCGGGACTAACAATGAGCAGTTCTTC
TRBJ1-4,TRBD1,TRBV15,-,CATSRPTGVTNEKLFF,TGTGCCACCAGCAGACCAACAGGGGTTACTAATGAAAAACTGTTTTTT
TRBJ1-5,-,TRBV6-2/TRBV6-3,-,CASSYRGGQPQHF,TGTGCCAGCAGTTACAGGGGCGGTCAGCCCCAGCATTTT
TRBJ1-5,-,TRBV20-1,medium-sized,CSASDSYSNQPQHF,TGCAGTGCCAGTGACAGTTATAGCAATCAGCCCCAGCATTTT
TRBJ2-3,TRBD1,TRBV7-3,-,CASPFMFYTGGLCPVTQYF,TGTGCCAGCCCCTTCATGTTTTACACAGGGGGGCTTTGTCCAGTTACGCAGTATTTT
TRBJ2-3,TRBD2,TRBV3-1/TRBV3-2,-,CASSQDPLAGGTDTQYF,TGTGCCAGCAGCCAAGATCCCCTAGCGGGGGGCACAGATACGCAGTATTTT
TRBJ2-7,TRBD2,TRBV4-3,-,CASSHQRGTSGAAYEQYF,TGCGCCAGCAGCCACCAGAGGGGTACTAGCGGGGCGGCCTACGAGCAGTACTTC
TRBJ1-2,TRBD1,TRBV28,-,CASIASGGDGYTF,TGTGCCAGCATAGCCTCAGGGGGCGATGGCTACACCTTC
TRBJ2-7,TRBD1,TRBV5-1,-,CASSLVGGQAHEQYF,TGCGCCAGCAGCTTGGTGGGGGGACAGGCCCACGAGCAGTACTTC
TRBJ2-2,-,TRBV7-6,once,CASSPGGNTGELFF,TGTGCCAGCAGCCCCGGGGGTAACACCGGGGAGCTGTTTTTT
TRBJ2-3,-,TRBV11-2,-,CASSPRATDTQYF,TGTGCCAGCAGCCCGAGAGCGACAGATACGCAGTATTTT
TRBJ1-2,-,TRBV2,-,CASSGGIPYGYTF,TGTGCCAGCAGTGGAGGCATTCCCTATGGCTACACCTTC
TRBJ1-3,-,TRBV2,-,CASSFGGGNTIYF,TGTGCCAGCAGTTTCGGGGGTGGAAACACCATATATTTT
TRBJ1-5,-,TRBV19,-,CASSITPQGMGGQPQHF,TGTGCCAGTAGTATAACCCCACAGGGCATGGGTGGTCAGCCCCAGCATTTT
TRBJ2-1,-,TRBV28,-,CASSSARPGEQFF,TGTGCCAGCAGTTCCGCCCGGCCGGGGGAGCAGTTCTTC
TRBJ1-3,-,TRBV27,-,CASKQGAGNTIYF,TGTGCCAGCAAGCAGGGCGCTGGAAACACCATATATTTT
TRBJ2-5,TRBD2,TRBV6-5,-,CASRRSGRRETQYF,TGTGCCAGTCGACGGAGCGGGAGACGAGAGACCCAGTACTTC
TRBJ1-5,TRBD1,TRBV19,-,CASSIGTGQVQPQHF,TGTGCCAGTAGTATTGGGACAGGGCAAGTTCAGCCCCAGCATTTT
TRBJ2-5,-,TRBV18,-,CASSSGLLETQYF,TGTGCCAGCTCATCAGGGCTTTTAGAGACCCAGTACTTC
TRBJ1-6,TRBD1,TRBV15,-,CATSSMTGSYSYNSPLHF,TGTGCCACCAGCAGCATGACAGGGTCCTACTCCTATAATTCACCCCTCCACTTT
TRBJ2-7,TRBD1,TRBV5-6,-,CASSLAGTGTHEQYF,TGTGCCAGCAGCTTGGCGGGGACAGGGACCCACGAGCAGTACTTC
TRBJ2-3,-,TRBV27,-,CASSLLSTDTQYF,TGTGCCAGCAGTTTACTCAGCACAGATACGCAGTATTTT
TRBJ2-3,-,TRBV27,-,CASSPAGVVRDTQYF,TGTGCCAGCTCACCCGCAGGGGTCGTTAGAGATACGCAGTATTTT
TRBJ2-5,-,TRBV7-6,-,CASSFLYGVPQETQYF,TGTGCCAGCAGCTTTTTGTACGGTGTGCCTCAAGAGACCCAGTACTTC
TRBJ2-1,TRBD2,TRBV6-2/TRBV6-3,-,CASSGISGDNEQFF,TGTGCCAGCAGTGGGATTAGCGGGGATAATGAGCAGTTCTTC
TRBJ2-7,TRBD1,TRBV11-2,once,CASREVPGTGVSEEQYF,TGTGCCAGCAGGGAGGTCCCCGGGACAGGGGTCTCTGAAGAGCAGTACTTC
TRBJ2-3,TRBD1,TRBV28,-,CASSLTGTTDTQYF,TGTGCCAGCAGTTTGACAGGGACCACAGATACGCAGTATTTT
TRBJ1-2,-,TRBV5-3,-,CARSLEQMNSRTF,TGTGCCAGAAGCTTGGAACAGATGAATAGTCGAACCTTC